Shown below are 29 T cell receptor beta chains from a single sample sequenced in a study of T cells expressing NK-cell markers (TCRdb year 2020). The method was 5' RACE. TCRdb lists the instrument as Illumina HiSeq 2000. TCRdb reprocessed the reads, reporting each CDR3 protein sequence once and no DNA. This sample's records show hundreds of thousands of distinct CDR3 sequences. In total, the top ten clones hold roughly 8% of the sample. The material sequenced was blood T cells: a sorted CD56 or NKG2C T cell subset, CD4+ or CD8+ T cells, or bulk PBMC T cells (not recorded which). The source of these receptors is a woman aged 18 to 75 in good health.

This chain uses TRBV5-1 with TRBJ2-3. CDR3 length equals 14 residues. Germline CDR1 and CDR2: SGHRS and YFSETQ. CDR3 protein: CASSLGIAIDTQYF.

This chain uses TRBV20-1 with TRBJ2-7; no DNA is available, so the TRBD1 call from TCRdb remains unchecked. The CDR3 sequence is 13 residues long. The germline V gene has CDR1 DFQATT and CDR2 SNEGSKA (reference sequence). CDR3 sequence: CSGLQGSSYEQYF.

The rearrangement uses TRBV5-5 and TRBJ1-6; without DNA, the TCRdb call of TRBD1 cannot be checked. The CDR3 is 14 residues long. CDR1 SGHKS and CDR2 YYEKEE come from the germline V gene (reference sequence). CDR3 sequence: CASARGADNSPLHF.

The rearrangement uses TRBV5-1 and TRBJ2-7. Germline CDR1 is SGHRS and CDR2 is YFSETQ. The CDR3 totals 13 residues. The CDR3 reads CASRTQSSYEQYF.

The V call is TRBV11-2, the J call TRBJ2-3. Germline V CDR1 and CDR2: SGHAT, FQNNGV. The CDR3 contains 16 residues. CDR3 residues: CASSQTADASTDTQYF.

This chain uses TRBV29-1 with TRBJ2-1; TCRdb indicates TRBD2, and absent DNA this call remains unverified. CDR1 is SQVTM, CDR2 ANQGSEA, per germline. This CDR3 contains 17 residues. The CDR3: CSVEGTSGRAAYNEQFF.

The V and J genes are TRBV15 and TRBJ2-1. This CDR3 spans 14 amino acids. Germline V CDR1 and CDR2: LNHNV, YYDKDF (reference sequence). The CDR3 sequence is CATSMARYYNEQFF.

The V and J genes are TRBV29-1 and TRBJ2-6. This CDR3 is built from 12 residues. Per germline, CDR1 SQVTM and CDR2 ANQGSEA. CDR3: CSAVSGANVLTF.

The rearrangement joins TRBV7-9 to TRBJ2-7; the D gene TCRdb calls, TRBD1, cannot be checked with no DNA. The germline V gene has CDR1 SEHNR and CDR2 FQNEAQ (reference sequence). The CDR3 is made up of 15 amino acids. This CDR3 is CASSLVLGRVGEQYF.

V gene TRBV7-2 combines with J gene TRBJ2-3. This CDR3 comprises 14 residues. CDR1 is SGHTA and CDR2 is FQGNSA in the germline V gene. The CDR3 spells CASSSSPRADTQYF.

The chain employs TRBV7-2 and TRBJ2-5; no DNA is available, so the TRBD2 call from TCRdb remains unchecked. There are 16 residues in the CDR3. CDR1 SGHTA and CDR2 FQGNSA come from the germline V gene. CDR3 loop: CASSSWTSDLLETQYF.

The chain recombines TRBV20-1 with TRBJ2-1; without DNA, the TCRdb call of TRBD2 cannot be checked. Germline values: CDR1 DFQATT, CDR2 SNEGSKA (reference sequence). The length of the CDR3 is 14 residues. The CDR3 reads CSAAASGRVNEQFF.

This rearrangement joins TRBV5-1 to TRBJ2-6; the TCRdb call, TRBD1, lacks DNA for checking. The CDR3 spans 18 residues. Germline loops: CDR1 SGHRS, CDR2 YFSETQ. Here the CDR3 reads CASSPQTGDLGGANVLTF.

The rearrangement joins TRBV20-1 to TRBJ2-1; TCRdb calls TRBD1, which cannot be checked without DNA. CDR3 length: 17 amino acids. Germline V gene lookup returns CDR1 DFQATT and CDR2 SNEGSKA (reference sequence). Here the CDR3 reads CSAFSEGTERGYNEQFF.

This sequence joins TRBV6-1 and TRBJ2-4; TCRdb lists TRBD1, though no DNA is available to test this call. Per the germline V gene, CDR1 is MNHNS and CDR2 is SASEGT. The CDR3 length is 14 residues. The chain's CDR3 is CASSKRTLQNIQYF.

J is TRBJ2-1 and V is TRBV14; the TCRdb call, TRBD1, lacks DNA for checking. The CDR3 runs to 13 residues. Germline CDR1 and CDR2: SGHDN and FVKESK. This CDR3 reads CASDPIRDNEQFF.

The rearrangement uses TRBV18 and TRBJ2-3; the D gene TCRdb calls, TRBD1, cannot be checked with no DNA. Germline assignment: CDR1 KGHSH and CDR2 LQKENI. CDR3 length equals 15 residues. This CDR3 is CASSAGTGTTDTQYF.

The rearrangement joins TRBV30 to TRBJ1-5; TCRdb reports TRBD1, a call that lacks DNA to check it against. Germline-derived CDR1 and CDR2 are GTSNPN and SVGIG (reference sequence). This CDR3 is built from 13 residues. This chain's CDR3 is CAWSLSGDQPQHF.

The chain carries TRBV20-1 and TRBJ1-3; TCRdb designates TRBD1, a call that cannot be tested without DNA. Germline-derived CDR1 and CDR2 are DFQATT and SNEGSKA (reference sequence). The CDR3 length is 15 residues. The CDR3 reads CSAPKTGSSGNTIYF.

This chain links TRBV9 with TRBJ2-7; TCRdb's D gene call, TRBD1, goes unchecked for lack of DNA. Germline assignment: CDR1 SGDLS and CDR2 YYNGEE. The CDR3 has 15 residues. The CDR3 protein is CASSPGWGSNYEQYF.

The CDR3 sequence: CASSVVSTSGRHEQFF. The chain has TRBV9 and TRBJ2-1; TCRdb reports TRBD2, a call that lacks DNA to check it against. Per the germline V gene, CDR1 is SGDLS and CDR2 is YYNGEE. The CDR3 runs to 16 residues.

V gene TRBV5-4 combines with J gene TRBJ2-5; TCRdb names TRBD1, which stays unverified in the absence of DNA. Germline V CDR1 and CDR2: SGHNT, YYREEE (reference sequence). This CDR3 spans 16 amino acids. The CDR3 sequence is CASSDPTGKLQETQYF. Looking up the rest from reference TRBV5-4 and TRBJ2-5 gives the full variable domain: ETGVTQSPTHLIKTRGQQVTLRCSSQSGHNTVSWYQQALGQGPQFIFQYYREEENGRGNFPPRFSGLQFPNYSSELNVNALELDDSALYLCASSDPTGKLQETQYFGPGTRLLVL.

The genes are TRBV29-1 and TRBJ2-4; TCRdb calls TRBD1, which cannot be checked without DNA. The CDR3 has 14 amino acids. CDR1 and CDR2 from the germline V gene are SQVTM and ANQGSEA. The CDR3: CSVEVVSPLNIQYF. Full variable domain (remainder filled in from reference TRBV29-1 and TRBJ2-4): SAVISQKPSRDICQRGTSLTIQCQVDSQVTMMFWYRQQPGQSLTLIATANQGSEATYESGFVIDKFPISRPNLTFSTLTVSNMSPEDSSIYLCSVEVVSPLNIQYFGAGTRLSVL.

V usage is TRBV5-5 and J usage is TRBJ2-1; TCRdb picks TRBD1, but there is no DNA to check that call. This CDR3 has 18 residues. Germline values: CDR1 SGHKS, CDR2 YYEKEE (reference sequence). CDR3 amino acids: CASSLIFRGASSYNEQFF.

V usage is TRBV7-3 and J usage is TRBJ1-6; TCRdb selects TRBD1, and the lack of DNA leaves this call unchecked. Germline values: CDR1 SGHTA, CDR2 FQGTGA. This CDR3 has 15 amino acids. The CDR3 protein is CASSSSGVPNSPLHF. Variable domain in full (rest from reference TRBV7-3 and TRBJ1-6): GAGVSQTPSNKVTEKGKYVELRCDPISGHTALYWYRQSLGQGPEFLIYFQGTGAADDSGLPNDRFFAVRPEGSVSTLKIQRTERGDSAVYLCASSSSGVPNSPLHFGNGTRLTVT.

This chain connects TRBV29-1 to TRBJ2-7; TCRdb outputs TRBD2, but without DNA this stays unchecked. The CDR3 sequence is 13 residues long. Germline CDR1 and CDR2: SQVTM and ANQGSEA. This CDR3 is CSVLRGGGGEQYF.

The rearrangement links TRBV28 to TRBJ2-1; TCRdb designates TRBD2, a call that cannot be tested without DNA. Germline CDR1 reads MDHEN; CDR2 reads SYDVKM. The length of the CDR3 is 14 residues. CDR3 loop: CATTISGTYNEQFF.

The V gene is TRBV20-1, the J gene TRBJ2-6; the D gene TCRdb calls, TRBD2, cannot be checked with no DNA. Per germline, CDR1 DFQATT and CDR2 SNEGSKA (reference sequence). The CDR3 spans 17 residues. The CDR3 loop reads CSAREIRGRVGANVLTF.

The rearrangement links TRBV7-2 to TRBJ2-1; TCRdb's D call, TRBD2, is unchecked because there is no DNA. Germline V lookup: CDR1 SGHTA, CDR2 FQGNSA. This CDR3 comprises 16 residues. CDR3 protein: CASSPYLTSGINEQFF. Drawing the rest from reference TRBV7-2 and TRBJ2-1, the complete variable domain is GAGVSQSPSNKVTEKGKDVELRCDPISGHTALYWYRQSLGQGLEFLIYFQGNSAPDKSGLPSDRFSAERTGGSVSTLTIQRTQQEDSAVYLCASSPYLTSGINEQFFGPGTRLTVL.